A selection of T cell receptor beta chains follows, all from one sample in a study of STAT3 mutations in large granular lymphocyte leukemia. Assay used: immunoSEQ multiplex PCR; TCRdb lists only in-frame clones, some missing. Counted here are several thousand clones, around 70% occurring once; the ten biggest clones make up about 25%. Source material: peripheral blood mononuclear cells. Every receptor here comes from a woman in her thirties or forties with T-cell large granular lymphocyte leukemia. Some clones in this sample may be carry-over from other donors' samples. The CDR3 runs from the conserved cysteine through the conserved F or W. Each record gives: CDR3 DNA, CDR3 protein, clone size, D gene, J gene, V gene. D genes are given only for firm matches. Size is omitted from some rows. Given values are once, few, many or a class for expanded clones.

TGTGCCAGCAGCTTGGACGCGACTCCTCTCTACAATGAGCAGTTCTTC | CASSLDATPLYNEQFF | . | . | TRBJ2-1 | TRBV5-4
TGTGCCAGCAGCCAAGGGCGGGGGGGCTACACCTTC | CASSQGRGGYTF | . | . | TRBJ1-2 | TRBV14
TGTGCCAGCAGCTTACTGGGGGGGAACACTGAAGCTTTCTTT | CASSLLGGNTEAFF | . | . | TRBJ1-1 | TRBV7-3
TGTGCCAGCAGCCAAGATGTGGCCTCGGTGATAGAAAAACTGTTTTTT | CASSQDVASVIEKLFF | . | . | TRBJ1-4 | TRBV4-2
TGTGCCAGCAGCCAAAGTAATAACTATGGCTACACCTTC | CASSQSNNYGYTF | few | . | TRBJ1-2 | TRBV7-9
TGTGCCAGCAGCTTGGGGACAGGGTTGGGGCGCTACGAGCAGTACTTC | CASSLGTGLGRYEQYF | . | TRBD1 | TRBJ2-7 | TRBV7-9
TGTGCCAGCAGCCAAGATCCGGCGGACTATGGCTACACCTTC | CASSQDPADYGYTF | . | . | TRBJ1-2 | TRBV4-2
TGTGCCAGCAGCGTACACAGGGACTTGAGGGTCAATGAGCAGTTCTTC | CASSVHRDLRVNEQFF | . | . | TRBJ2-1 | TRBV7-2
TGTGCCAGCAGCGAGGGACAGCCCTATGGCTACACCTTC | CASSEGQPYGYTF | once | TRBD1 | TRBJ1-2 | TRBV5-4
TGTGCCAGCAGCTTACAGCGGGGGGGGACGTACGAGCAGTACTTC | CASSLQRGGTYEQYF | . | TRBD2 | TRBJ2-7 | TRBV7-9
TGTGCCAGCAGCCCCTGGTCCCCAGATACGCAGTATTTT | CASSPWSPDTQYF | . | . | TRBJ2-3 | TRBV13
TGTGCCAGCAGCTTGGAGCGGCAGGGGGAGGATAATTCACCCCTCCACTTT | CASSLERQGEDNSPLHF | . | TRBD1 | TRBJ1-6 | TRBV5-4
TGTGCCACCGTGGTGTGGGCTGGGGCCAACGTCCTGACTTTC | CATVVWAGANVLTF | . | . | TRBJ2-6 | TRBV5-8
TGTGCCAGCAGAACAAGCCAGGGACTAGCGGGAGACGAGCAGTACTTC | CASRTSQGLAGDEQYF | few | TRBD2 | TRBJ2-7 | TRBV28
TGTGCCAGCAGTGAGGTGACGGGCACTGAAGCTTTCTTT | CASSEVTGTEAFF | . | . | TRBJ1-1 | TRBV25-1
TGTGCCAGTAGTATTTTTTCCAACACTGAAGCTTTCTTT | CASSIFSNTEAFF | . | . | TRBJ1-1 | TRBV19
TGTGCCAGCAGTCCGACGGCCTATAGCAATCAGCCCCAGCATTTT | CASSPTAYSNQPQHF | . | . | TRBJ1-5 | TRBV27
TGTGCCAGCTCACCAGTAGGGGGCGGAGAGACCCAGTACTTC | CASSPVGGGETQYF | . | TRBD1 | TRBJ2-5 | TRBV18
TGTGCCAGCTCACCGGGTGGGGATTCACCCCTCCACTTT | CASSPGGDSPLHF | . | . | TRBJ1-6 | TRBV18
TGTGCCAGCCGAGGCTTAAATGAGCAGTTCTTC | CASRGLNEQFF | . | . | TRBJ2-1 | TRBV6-5
TGTGCCAGCAGCTTAGGAGACAGGGGTCTTCAGGAGACCCAGTACTTC | CASSLGDRGLQETQYF | few | TRBD1 | TRBJ2-5 | TRBV7-9
TGTGCCAGCTTCACGGGTTGGGTGGGCTACACCTTC | CASFTGWVGYTF | . | . | TRBJ1-2 | TRBV6-5
TGCGCCAGCACCTCCGGGTCCACGAGAGGGGAGCAGTACTTC | CASTSGSTRGEQYF | . | . | TRBJ2-7 | TRBV5-1
TGTGCCAGCAGCCCCCCGATGAGGGCCGCCACTGAAGCTTTCTTT | CASSPPMRAATEAFF | . | . | TRBJ1-1 | TRBV6-5
TGTGCCAGCAGCCGATCGTCCGGGACAGGGCTCTACGAGCAGTACTTC | CASSRSSGTGLYEQYF | . | TRBD1 | TRBJ2-7 | TRBV7-9
TGTGCCAGCAGTCAAACTCAGGGCACTGAAGCTTTCTTT | CASSQTQGTEAFF | . | . | TRBJ1-1 | TRBV6-6
TGTGCCAGCAGCTTGCCCGGGACAGGGGTAGCTTTCTTT | CASSLPGTGVAFF | few | TRBD1 | TRBJ1-1 | TRBV5-4
TGCGCCAGCAGGCTATTCGGACAGACACTAGCGGGGGCTCCCACCGAGCAGTACTTC | CASRLFGQTLAGAPTEQYF | . | TRBD2 | TRBJ2-7 | TRBV5-1
TGTGCCAGCAGTTACTCGTCACAGGGGGATGGCTACACCTTC | CASSYSSQGDGYTF | . | TRBD1 | TRBJ1-2 | TRBV6-5
TGTGCCTCCCGACAGGGACGAGACTATGGCTACACCTTC | CASRQGRDYGYTF | . | TRBD1 | TRBJ1-2 | TRBV30
TGCGCCAGCAGCCCGGACAGGGTTGGCCAAGAGACCCAGTACTTC | CASSPDRVGQETQYF | . | TRBD1 | TRBJ2-5 | TRBV5-1
TGTGCCAGTAGTTTGGGAGTCGGATATAGCAATCAGCCCCAGCATTTT | CASSLGVGYSNQPQHF | . | . | TRBJ1-5 | TRBV19
TGTGCCAGCAGTTTGGACAGGGGGCCAGAAGCTTTCTTT | CASSLDRGPEAFF | . | TRBD1 | TRBJ1-1 | TRBV27
TGTGCCAGCAGCCACCGAGCCGACACCGGGGAGCTGTTTTTT | CASSHRADTGELFF | . | . | TRBJ2-2 | TRBV6-4
TGCGCCAGCAGCACCGGGAACTCTCCTCCCCTATACGAGCAGTACTTC | CASSTGNSPPLYEQYF | . | . | TRBJ2-7 | TRBV5-1